This T cell receptor beta chain was captured in a study of blood T cell repertoires in COVID-19. Across the whole study: In each case, the material was cDNA or gDNA derived from T cells, B-cell-depleted T cells, or PBMCs.

This CDR3 spans 15 amino acids. The germline V gene encodes CDR1 SNHLY and CDR2 FYNNEI. The ends were cut back, 7 bases at V and 7 bases at J, with 19 bases in the middle. Original data processing: Estimation of nucleated cell counts was performed using reference gene primer amplification. Only in-frame clones appear in the TCRdb table, and some are missing; sequencing was by immunoSEQ multiplex PCR. V, J and clone size were drawn from that table, and D and trimming were deduced from the DNA. The table lists under 45,000 clones, approximately 80% of them singletons. The rearrangement links TRBV2 to TRBJ1-4; D is possibly TRBD1 (6 bases). Source material: peripheral blood. The clonotype originates from a man older than 75 with acute or convalescent COVID-19. The CDR3: CASKTQGWGREKLFF. CDR3 nucleotide sequence: TGTGCCAGCAAGACCCAGGGGTGGGGTCGTGAAAAACTGTTTTTT.